The T cell receptor (beta chain) described here comes from a study of technical replicates of blood from a few donors. The table came from immunoSEQ multiplex PCR; TCRdb's copy has only in-frame clones and leaves some out. The top ten clones hold roughly 0.34% of a sample with nearly 80,000 clones, roughly 96% of them seen once. Germline V gene data show CDR1 as LGHNA and CDR2 as YSLEER. Between the trimmed V and J ends, which lost 1 base and 0 bases, there was a span of 10 bases. The CDR3 consists of 15 residues. This TCR was sampled from a human donor in good health. V is TRBV4-3 and J is TRBJ2-7; no definite D call. Input material: T cells isolated from PBMCs. CDR3 DNA sequence: TGCGCCAGCAGCCAAGTACGGGTTAGCTCCTACGAGCAGTACTTC. It translates to CASSQVRVSSYEQYF.